What follows are 28 T cell receptor beta chains derived from one specimen sequenced in a study of T cells expressing NK-cell markers. TCRdb reprocessed the 5' RACE reads; each CDR3 protein has one entry and no DNA is given. The repertoire table contains some 390,000 distinct CDR3 sequences. Input material: blood T cells: a sorted CD56 or NKG2C T cell subset, CD4+ or CD8+ T cells, or bulk PBMC T cells (not recorded which). The source of these receptors is a woman aged 50 to 60 in good health.

The rearrangement joins TRBV14 to TRBJ1-1; TCRdb proposes TRBD1, but this gene call is untestable without DNA. The CDR3 length is 13 residues. CDR1 and CDR2 (germline): SGHDN, FVKESK. This CDR3 reads CASKKTVGTEAFF.

The genes are TRBV4-1 and TRBJ2-1; without DNA, the TCRdb call of TRBD2 cannot be checked. Germline lookup yields CDR1 MGHRA and CDR2 YSYEKL. The CDR3 extends over 13 amino acids. The CDR3 spells CASSPLTSDEQFF.

V usage is TRBV6-1 and J usage is TRBJ2-3. Per germline, CDR1 MNHNS and CDR2 SASEGT. This CDR3 comprises 16 residues. The CDR3 sequence: CASSEGGSVPTDTQYF.

The V call is TRBV20-1, the J call TRBJ1-2; TCRdb gives TRBD1 as the D gene, but with no DNA this cannot be confirmed. This CDR3 region has 12 residues. The V gene's germline CDR1 is DFQATT and CDR2 SNEGSKA (reference sequence). CDR3 loop: CSAPDRLNGYTF.

This chain connects TRBV10-3 to TRBJ1-1; TCRdb's D call of TRBD1 is untestable without DNA. Germline CDR1 and CDR2: ENHRY and SYGVKD. The CDR3 contains 17 residues. CDR3 region: CAIRAQAGGAMNTEAFF.

The chain employs TRBV11-1 and TRBJ2-5. CDR1 and CDR2 from the germline V gene are SGHAT and FQDESV (reference sequence). This CDR3 contains 11 residues. CDR3: CASSLGEAQYF.

This rearrangement joins TRBV2 to TRBJ2-7; TCRdb's D gene call, TRBD1, goes unchecked for lack of DNA. Germline V gene sequence: CDR1 SNHLY, CDR2 FYNNEI. The CDR3 covers 15 residues. The CDR3 here is CASSSRAWDGYEQYF.

This chain connects TRBV28 to TRBJ2-3; checking the TCRdb D call of TRBD2 is not possible without DNA. CDR3 size: 15 residues. Germline V lookup: CDR1 MDHEN, CDR2 SYDVKM. The CDR3 loop is CASSLGGSRTDTQYF.

J is TRBJ2-3 and V is TRBV10-3. Germline-derived CDR1 and CDR2 are ENHRY and SYGVKD. There are 19 residues in the CDR3. Here the CDR3 reads CAISEPTTSVLSGTDTQYF.

This chain connects TRBV6-5 to TRBJ2-2; TCRdb's D gene call, TRBD2, goes unchecked for lack of DNA. Looked up from germline, CDR1 is MNHEY and CDR2 is SVGAGI. The CDR3 contains 18 residues. The CDR3 spells CASSYETSGSANTGELFF.

This chain uses TRBV24-1 with TRBJ2-2; the D call of TRBD2 rests on TCRdb alone, since no DNA is present to check it. Germline V CDR1 and CDR2: KGHDR, SFDVKD. The CDR3 covers 16 residues. The CDR3 is CATSDHYGTAPGELFF.

CDR3 sequence: CATSRVLGSYNEQFF. The V call is TRBV15, the J call TRBJ2-1. CDR1 is LNHNV and CDR2 is YYDKDF in the germline V gene (reference sequence). CDR3 length equals 15 residues.

The chain uses TRBV20-1 and TRBJ2-1. The CDR3 contains 16 residues. The germline gives CDR1 DFQATT, CDR2 SNEGSKA (reference sequence). CDR3 loop: CSAREKPELQYNEQFF.

The chain couples TRBV5-1 to TRBJ2-1; the TCRdb D gene call, TRBD2, has no DNA to confirm it. The CDR3 has 14 amino acids. Germline CDR1 and CDR2: SGHRS and YFSETQ. CDR3 in amino acids: CASTKALANNEQFF.

The chain has TRBV7-9 and TRBJ2-7; TCRdb names TRBD1, which stays unverified in the absence of DNA. The CDR3 totals 16 residues. Germline CDR1 is SEHNR and CDR2 is FQNEAQ (reference sequence). This CDR3 reads CASSRTEGQSSYEQYF.

The gene calls are TRBV14 and TRBJ2-7; TCRdb lists TRBD1, though no DNA is available to test this call. CDR3 length: 14 residues. Germline lookup yields CDR1 SGHDN and CDR2 FVKESK. The CDR3: CASSQDAGSYEQYF.

This rearrangement joins TRBV20-1 to TRBJ1-4. This CDR3 has 15 residues. Germline CDR1 DFQATT, CDR2 SNEGSKA (reference sequence). The CDR3 sequence is CSASPLAGPMEKLFF.

The chain recombines TRBV11-3 with TRBJ2-2; TCRdb picks TRBD1, but there is no DNA to check that call. The V gene's germline CDR1 is SGHNT and CDR2 YENEEA. This CDR3 comprises 15 residues. CDR3 region: CASSLAGQGTGELFF.

This chain joins TRBV25-1 and TRBJ2-3; TCRdb gives TRBD2 as the D gene, but with no DNA this cannot be confirmed. From germline, CDR1 is MGHDK and CDR2 SYGVNS. This CDR3 is built from 15 residues. The chain's CDR3 is CASSAWSGKTDTQYF.

This chain joins TRBV12-3 or TRBV12-4 and TRBJ2-3; the D gene TCRdb calls, TRBD2, cannot be checked with no DNA. The CDR3 has 16 residues. The CDR3: CASSFGGGRGTDTQYF.

The V and J genes are TRBV7-2 and TRBJ2-3; TCRdb's assignment of TRBD2 cannot be checked, as there is no DNA. This CDR3 has 15 amino acids. Germline CDR1 is SGHTA and CDR2 is FQGNSA. The CDR3 loop is CASSSTSGRGDTQYF.

V and J are TRBV5-1 and TRBJ1-2. Germline CDR1 SGHRS, CDR2 YFSETQ. The CDR3 contains 12 residues. This CDR3 is CASSPTTDGYTF.

This chain joins TRBV29-1 and TRBJ2-4; TCRdb reports TRBD1, a call that lacks DNA to check it against. CDR1 and CDR2 (germline): SQVTM, ANQGSEA. CDR3 size: 15 residues. CDR3 protein: CSVVGRGLAKNIQYF. Complete variable domain (other parts from reference TRBV29-1 and TRBJ2-4): SAVISQKPSRDICQRGTSLTIQCQVDSQVTMMFWYRQQPGQSLTLIATANQGSEATYESGFVIDKFPISRPNLTFSTLTVSNMSPEDSSIYLCSVVGRGLAKNIQYFGAGTRLSVL.

The chain combines TRBV7-9 with TRBJ2-7; TCRdb's D gene call, TRBD2, goes unchecked for lack of DNA. Germline V gene sequence: CDR1 SEHNR, CDR2 FQNEAQ (reference sequence). There are 15 residues in the CDR3. CDR3 sequence reads: CASSLVSGRRGEQYF.

The rearrangement joins TRBV5-1 to TRBJ1-1; as DNA is missing, the TRBD1 call by TCRdb cannot be tested. The CDR3 has 15 residues. Per germline, CDR1 SGHRS and CDR2 YFSETQ. Here the CDR3 reads CASSPGDRGNTEAFF.

The chain is built from TRBV12-3 or TRBV12-4 and TRBJ2-5; TCRdb proposes TRBD2, but this gene call is untestable without DNA. The CDR3 is 15 amino acids. The CDR3 is CASARWEGLGETQYF.

V is TRBV12-3 or TRBV12-4 and J is TRBJ2-3; lacking DNA, the TRBD1 call made by TCRdb goes unchecked. The CDR3 runs to 15 residues. The CDR3 sequence: CASSTTGASTDTQYF.

The CDR3 spells CASSLDGRTEAFF. The rearrangement uses TRBV5-1 and TRBJ1-1. The V gene's germline CDR1 is SGHRS and CDR2 YFSETQ. This CDR3 is built from 13 residues.